The present TCR beta chain was sequenced within a study of cytomegalovirus exposure and HLA in healthy donors (dated by TCRdb to the late 2010s). Background on the whole study: In an earlier analysis of some 610 of the donors, 250 to 350 Gb of sequence data and 90 million to 130 million unique TCR beta sequences from about 179 million T cells were reported. An early release that covered more than 550 HLA-typed donors contained approximately 300 gigabases of sequencing data and about 84 million unique TCR sequences. Of the approximately 400 genotyped donors, 70% to 90% were placed in the genetic ancestry cluster associated with self-reported Caucasian donors. The study aimed to test whether signatures of past pathogen exposure could be identified by cataloging public T cell receptors. The study used immunosequencing to profile the T cell repertoires of 666 subjects and linked those repertoires to cytomegalovirus serostatus. In addition to the first cohort of approximately 670 subjects, a separate validation cohort of 100 to 150 different subjects was used. To predict cytomegalovirus infection status, the study brought together high-throughput TCR immunosequencing, statistical association of individual TCRs with disease status, and machine learning. A later analysis re-analyzed previously published TCR beta repertoires from 500 to 700 donors and added high-resolution HLA genotyping to study TCR occurrence patterns. In the later analysis, no new phenotypic data were used to find candidate immune exposures; instead, reliance was placed on TCR beta sequences and their occurrence across donors. In an earlier analysis of 587 of the donors, high-throughput TCR beta sequencing was used to judge whether each TCR beta V gene segment behaved as functional or pseudogenic. Alongside the repertoire data, information on donor age, sex, ethnicity and CMV serostatus was compiled. Genome-wide SNP genotypes for about 60% of the roughly 700 donors were used in a later genetic analysis, which treated that subset as a discovery cohort. All discovery cohort repertoires had been generated on a single sequencing platform. HLA typing covered class I and class II loci at four-digit resolution. Typing coverage differed by locus: A, B, C, DRB1 and DQB1 were typed in about 629-640 donors, DQA1 in 522, DPA1 in some 570, and DPB1 in approximately 450. Because of strong linkage in the cohort, roughly five DR-DQ haplotypes were treated as single units for association and clustering. Among some 410 genotyped donors of the cohort, an average of about 240,000 unique TCR beta nucleotide sequences were sequenced per donor, roughly 18% of them non-productive. The paper as a whole reports these results and caveats: Across donors, most TCR sequences were observed very rarely, whereas some public TCRs were present in many individuals. When HLA alleles, especially DR and DQ, strongly co-occurred, attributing TCR associations to individual alleles was difficult. Correlated functional status among segregating V segments might be attributable to linkage disequilibrium, but an unknown experimental factor could not be ruled out. Cytomegalovirus status was reported to be diagnosed by the classifier with high specificity and sensitivity in both the original and validation cohorts. In a later analysis, TCR association rates were found to vary across HLA loci, with the most associated TCRs seen for DRB1 alleles and the fewest for HLA-C alleles. Presence/absence analyses assumed roughly uniform sequencing depth across donors, an assumption that may not hold. In a later analysis, HLA-associated TCR beta chains were found to be more clonally expanded and to have lower generation probabilities than equally common non-associated chains. A further reported finding was that TCR beta sequences accurately predicted the HLA-A and HLA-B alleles for most subjects in the first cohort. In a later analysis, most CMV-associated TCR beta chains were found to appear HLA-restricted, with HLA associations seemingly driven largely by CMV exposure. A later analysis associated some 17,000 TCR beta sequences with specific HLA alleles at a false discovery rate of 0.05. Three of the identified cytomegalovirus-associated TCR beta chains were confirmed in vitro to be specific for cytomegalovirus antigens. Because HLA typing was missing for some donors at each locus, association tests included only the typed subset. In this cohort, only TCR beta chains were sequenced, and detectable features were limited by the absence of alpha or paired-chain data. According to a later genetic analysis, donors in an Asian-associated ancestry cluster had fewer N-insertions in productive TCRs than the approximately 650-donor mean. Because counts were too low, seventeen rarely observed V segments, including chromosome 9 orphons, were excluded from the earlier analysis of a few hundred of the donors. Broadly in line with IMGT annotations, most TCR beta V segments showed up in productive rearrangements about 87% or about 30% of the time in an earlier analysis of some 590 of the donors. A cluster of highly shared sequence variants was judged likely to be a technical artifact of the sequencing pipeline. Because the 87-base-pair reads could not distinguish some IMGT-functional V segments, including TRBV6-2 and TRBV6-3, those segments were excluded. According to a later analysis, parvovirus B19, influenza, CMV and Epstein-Barr virus appeared linked to several top co-occurrence clusters. The authors suggested that the approach could potentially be generalized to other disease states and immunological phenotypes. A later genetic analysis associated a missense DCLRE1C variant with V-gene and J-gene trimming of TCR beta chains, and an independent cohort replicated the association. The study listed around 160 TCR beta chains as associated with cytomegalovirus. For the cohort, immune exposure information was limited to CMV serostatus.

Library preparation employed the immunoSEQ multiplex PCR assay. For the multiplex PCR, a mixture combining 60 forward primers for TCR Vbeta segments and 13 reverse primers for TCR Jbeta segments was used. A multiplex PCR assay on genomic DNA amplified the CDR3 region of rearranged TCR beta genes. The amplified TCR beta libraries were sequenced on the Illumina HiSeq System as 87-base-pair reads. Per the original workflow: A later analysis counted tens of millions of unique TCR beta chains across the 666 repertoires, and roughly 11 million of these chains were shared by at least two donors. Raw reads were error-corrected and collapsed into unique sequences by a nearest-neighbor algorithm in which closely related sequences were merged to remove PCR and sequencing errors. CDR3 sequences were aligned to IMGT reference sequences to assign V, D and J gene segments. For a sequence to be retained, a match of at least six nucleotides to both a V gene segment and a J gene segment was required. Rearrangements were classified as productive when the CDR3 lacked stop codons and remained in frame with V and J, and all other rearrangements were classified as non-productive. CDR3 was defined according to IMGT convention as the region running from the second conserved V-encoded cysteine to the conserved J-encoded phenylalanine. The earlier analysis of 450 to 750 of the donors excluded any sequence lacking an unambiguous match to a single V gene segment. In an earlier analysis of a few hundred of the donors, V segments were called functional above 56.7% productive rearrangements and were called segregating when the between-donor standard deviation exceeded 5%. To diagnose cytomegalovirus status from the catalog of TCR beta chain sequences, a statistical classification framework was built. In a later analysis, V and J genes were assigned by comparing TCR nucleotide sequences against IMGT/GENE-DB human TR gene sequences. In a later analysis, CDR3 sequences and most-parsimonious VDJ recombination scenarios were assigned using the TCRdist pipeline. In a later analysis, every TCR beta chain was defined by the combination of its CDR3 amino acid sequence and its V-gene family, and reads without a unique V-gene family were dropped. A later analysis removed 550 to 700 highly shared, low-generation-probability nucleotide sequences to deal with suspected cross-contamination and a sequencing artifact. In a later analysis, a clonal expansion index was calculated for each public chain from normalized within-repertoire ranks of inferred template counts. A later analysis computed generation probabilities with a VDJ recombination model fitted to out-of-frame rearrangements, and checked the results against IGoR. A later analysis scored TCR-TCR, TCR-HLA and TCR-CMV co-occurrence with hypergeometric tests, applying a repertoire-size bias correction to TCR pairs. A later analysis estimated false discovery rates by permuting HLA or CMV assignments 20 times. In a later analysis, co-occurring TCRs were grouped using DBSCAN, with TCRdist sequence similarity added in when clustering inside HLA-allele-positive subsets. Repertoires with fewer than 30,000 or more than 120,000 public chains were left out of co-occurrence clustering, as were five repertoires with anomalous nucleotide sharing. Sourced from immuneACCESS, this table was stored by TCRdb with only in-frame sequences that have V and J called. A share of the clones is absent; for the studies checked, an unresolved V gene accounts for under half, and the remainder has no known explanation. D and trimming come from the DNA, and the V and J calls and clone size come from that table. This sample lists about 160,000 clones; around 80% were detected once. The ten largest make up 7% of the sample.

CDR1 SEHNR and CDR2 FQNEAQ are derived from the germline V gene (reference sequence). V gives up 7 bases and J gives up 6 bases, and the segment between their germline ends measures 16 bases. Spanning cysteine to phenylalanine, the CDR3 consists of 15 amino acids. This entry keeps only the CDR3 DNA: 45 bases, framed from base 1. The cohort comprised fewer than 700 healthy bone marrow donors. At the time of sampling, every cohort member was nominally healthy, though immune exposures that went unrecorded were likely present. The donor tested CMV seropositive, placing the donor among the approximately 290 seropositive members of the cohort. Every donor gave a peripheral blood sample, and the peripheral blood mononuclear cells from that sample were used for TCR beta sequencing. The Qiagen DNeasy Blood Extraction Kit was used to extract genomic DNA from the blood cell samples. To note about this clone: Its antigen remains unidentified. No clone much larger than this one lies a single base away; base qualities are absent.

The sequence joins TRBV7-9 to TRBJ1-6, with the D segment identity uncertain. This sequence was found in a woman aged 40-49 years in good health and CMV-seropositive. The sequenced sample was PBMCs. The nucleotide sequence is given as TGTGCCAGCACCCCGACGGGAGCGCCTAATTCACCCCTCCACTTT. It codes for CASTPTGAPNSPLHF.